Below, 24 T cell receptor beta chains from the same sample are listed, as sequenced in a study of blood T cells in healthy people across ages (dated by TCRdb to the mid-2010s). Library preparation used 5' RACE. Sequenced using an Illumina HiSeq 2500. A second PCR of roughly 7 to 11 cycles was run with a J-beta primer mix and a sample-barcoded 5' primer. TCRdb trimmed public reads at Q25 via fastp, called clones via MiXCR and kept in-frame beta chains. Duplicate CDR3 protein sequences are folded into a single record with the most common DNA and genes. The sample table records 550,000 to 600,000 distinct CDR3 sequences; around half of these occur just once. The ten largest account for under 30% of the sample. Sequenced: blood. The receptors derive from a man older than 75 in good health.

A remark on this clonotype: A much larger clone is a single base away; this may be a read error. V is TRBV7-2 and J is TRBJ2-1; 15 nucleotides agree with TRBD2. The CDR3 extends over 19 amino acids. The V gene's germline CDR1 is SGHTA and CDR2 FQGNSA. The CDR3 DNA is TGTGCCAGCAGCTTAGCGGGACTAGCGGGGGGAAGCTCCTACAATGGGCAGTTCTTC. Its translation: CASSLAGLAGGSSYNGQFF.

The gene calls are TRBV5-1 and TRBJ1-2, with 10 nucleotides matching TRBD1. From germline, CDR1 is SGHRS and CDR2 YFSETQ. V lost 0 bases, J lost 3 bases, and 2 bases stayed unmatched. The CDR3 has 15 amino acids. The CDR3 is CASSLETGGYYGYTF. The CDR3, as DNA: TGCGCCAGCAGCTTGGAGACAGGGGGCTACTATGGCTACACCTTC.

Many counts were recorded for this clonotype. CDR3 sequence reads: CASRVGLAGDRGSYNEQFF. In nucleotides, the CDR3 is TGTGCCAGCAGAGTAGGCTTAGCGGGAGATCGAGGGTCCTACAATGAGCAGTTCTTC. This chain connects TRBV6-1 to TRBJ2-1; 9 positions match TRBD2. CDR1 is MNHNS and CDR2 is SASEGT in the germline V gene. V trimming: 6 bases; J trimming: 1 base; junction bases outside the gene matches: 16. The CDR3 has 19 residues.

The rearrangement uses TRBV5-8 and TRBJ2-5; D is tentatively TRBD1 or TRBD2 (6 bases each). Trimming left V 3 bases short and J 4 bases short, with 16 bases between. The CDR3 extends over 15 amino acids. Germline V gene data show CDR1 as SGHTS and CDR2 as YDEGEE. The CDR3 nucleotides are TGTGCCAGCAGCTCCGGAACGGGGGCGGGAGAGACCCAGTACTTC. This gives the protein CASSSGTGAGETQYF.

The table lists this clonotype with a few counts. The CDR3 DNA reads as TGCAGTGCTAGAGGCCGGGGAAAACTGTTTTTT. It yields the protein CSARGRGKLFF. The chain uses TRBV20-1 and TRBJ1-4, with D unresolved. V was pared by 1 base and J by 10 bases, with 7 bases between. The CDR3 length is 11 residues. Per the germline V gene, CDR1 is DFQATT and CDR2 is SNEGSKA (reference sequence).

J is TRBJ2-3 and V is TRBV3-1; 8 bases map to TRBD1. This CDR3 region has 16 residues. CDR1 and CDR2 (germline): LGHDT, YNNKEL (reference sequence). The V gene end was trimmed by 0 bases and the J gene end by 8 bases; junction bases not matched to a gene: 10. The CDR3 loop reads CASSQERTGKPGTQYF. In DNA form, the CDR3 reads TGTGCCAGCAGCCAAGAACGGACAGGGAAACCAGGTACGCAGTATTTT.

This CDR3 reads CASSFGISGNTIYF. Written as DNA, the CDR3 is TGTGCCAGCAGCTTCGGGATCTCTGGAAACACCATATATTTT. The chain carries TRBV7-2 and TRBJ1-3; no reliable D call. The germline CDR1 and CDR2 sequences are SGHTA and FQGNSA. Trimming removed 3 bases at V and 0 bases at J, with 6 bases between. This CDR3 region has 14 residues.

V is TRBV28 and J is TRBJ1-5; maybe TRBD1 (6 bases). This CDR3 has 17 residues. Germline CDR1 is MDHEN and CDR2 is SYDVKM. Trimming shortened V by 2 bases and J by 3 bases, and 17 bases separated the two germline ends. CDR3 sequence reads: CASSLSPPAGVNQPQHF. The CDR3 nucleotides read TGTGCCAGCAGTTTAAGCCCCCCCGCAGGGGTCAATCAGCCCCAGCATTTT.

The chain couples TRBV14 to TRBJ2-4, with D unresolved. The end of the DNA fits TRBJ2-5 better, so the J call may be wrong. The CDR3 totals 14 residues. Germline V gene sequence: CDR1 SGHDN, CDR2 FVKESK. CDR3 in DNA: TGTGCCAGCAGCCAACAGTTAGGGTTCGAGACCCAGTACTTC. Its translation is CASSQQLGFETQYF.

This clonotype was counted only a few times. V usage is TRBV20-1 and J usage is TRBJ1-5, with D unresolved. There are 14 residues in the CDR3. V was pared by 1 base and J by 2 bases, with 9 bases between. Germline loops: CDR1 DFQATT, CDR2 SNEGSKA (reference sequence). The CDR3 coding sequence is TGCAGTGCTAGAGGGTCTTTGGGCAATCAGCCCCAGCATTTT. It encodes CSARGSLGNQPQHF.

The V gene is TRBV7-2, the J gene TRBJ2-3, with 12 positions matching TRBD2. This CDR3 contains 15 residues. Germline values: CDR1 SGHTA, CDR2 FQGNSA. V lost 6 bases and J lost 6; bases outside the gene matches: 7. The CDR3 DNA sequence: TGTGCCAGCAGTCGCACTAGCGGGGGGAGGGATACGCAGTATTTT. Its protein is CASSRTSGGRDTQYF.

The chain employs TRBV19 and TRBJ2-1, with 7 bases lining up with TRBD2. CDR1 and CDR2 (germline): LNHDA, SQIVND (reference sequence). This CDR3 spans 14 amino acids. J gave up 5 bases and V 6 bases, and 7 bases lay outside the gene matches. CDR3 sequence (DNA): TGTGCCAGTAGGGCTCGGGAGGAGAACAATGAGCAGTTCTTC. Amino acid sequence: CASRAREENNEQFF.

The CDR3 region has the DNA TGTGCCAGCAGCTTGGGACTAGCGGGGGGAAATATACAAGAGACCCAGTACTTC. It codes for CASSLGLAGGNIQETQYF. This chain links TRBV9 with TRBJ2-4; 15 bases match TRBD2. With the DNA end fitting TRBJ2-5 better, the J assignment may be wrong. The CDR3 sequence is 18 residues long. Germline CDR1 reads SGDLS; CDR2 reads YYNGEE.

The chain employs TRBV27 and TRBJ2-1, with D perhaps matching TRBD2 (5 bases). Germline V gene lookup returns CDR1 MNHEY and CDR2 SMNVEV (reference sequence). The CDR3 is made up of 14 amino acids. The V gene lost 5 bases and the J gene lost 8 bases, with 16 bases spanning the gap. CDR3 protein: CASSPLVPVYEQFF. The CDR3 DNA reads as TGTGCCAGCAGTCCACTAGTTCCGGTCTATGAGCAGTTCTTC.

The gene calls are TRBV20-1 and TRBJ2-5, with unresolved D. Trimming pared 0 bases from V and 4 bases from J, leaving 12 bases between. The CDR3 extends over 14 amino acids. CDR1 DFQATT and CDR2 SNEGSKA come from the germline V gene (reference sequence). CDR3 nucleotides: TGCAGTGCTAGAGATGGCCAGCGTCTAGAGACCCAGTACTTC. Residues: CSARDGQRLETQYF.

This clonotype was observed a handful of times. The chain links TRBV3-1 to TRBJ1-1; the D is unclear. V was cut by 4 bases and J by 8 bases, with 11 bases left in between. The germline gives CDR1 LGHDT, CDR2 YNNKEL (reference sequence). The CDR3 has 12 residues. CDR3 residues: CASSPTPGEAFF. CDR3 DNA: TGTGCCAGCAGCCCCACGCCCGGCGAAGCTTTCTTT.

This chain links TRBV20-1 with TRBJ2-5; TRBD2 matches 7 bases. Trimming removed 0 bases from V and 1 base from J; junction bases left unmatched: 5. The germline gives CDR1 DFQATT, CDR2 SNEGSKA (reference sequence). This CDR3 region has 15 residues. CDR3 DNA sequence: TGCAGTGCTAGAGATCCAGCGGGGCCCCAAGAGACCCAGTACTTC. Translation: CSARDPAGPQETQYF.

This clonotype has just a few counts. The rearrangement uses TRBV15 and TRBJ2-4; TRBD1 agrees at 7 bases. The J call may be mistaken, given a closer DNA end match to TRBJ2-7. CDR1 and CDR2 (germline): LNHNV, YYDKDF (reference sequence). The CDR3 extends over 14 amino acids. CDR3 nucleotide sequence: TGTGCCACCAGCATTTACGGGACAGACAACGAGCAGTACTTC. Translation: CATSIYGTDNEQYF.

J is TRBJ2-7 and V is TRBV9, with D perhaps matching TRBD1 (5 bases). The CDR3 has 14 amino acids. Looked up from germline, CDR1 is SGDLS and CDR2 is YYNGEE. V dropped 0 bases and J dropped 2 bases, with 9 bases sitting between them. The DNA for the CDR3 is TGTGCCAGCAGCGTAGCAGCAGGGACCTACGAGCAGTACTTC. This encodes CASSVAAGTYEQYF. The complete variable domain, with remaining parts taken from reference TRBV9 and TRBJ2-7, reads DSGVTQTPKHLITATGQRVTLRCSPRSGDLSVYWYQQSLDQGLQFLIQYYNGEERAKGNILERFSAQQFPDLHSELNLSSLELGDSALYFCASSVAAGTYEQYFGPGTRLTVT.

J is TRBJ2-3 and V is TRBV4-3, with D hard to call. Germline lookup yields CDR1 LGHNA and CDR2 YSLEER. The CDR3 spans 17 residues. The V and J ends lost 1 base and 0 bases respectively, with 14 bases between them. CDR3 sequence (DNA): TGCGCCAGCAGCCAAGCCCTGGTTGGTACTAGCACAGATACGCAGTATTTT. Its protein is CASSQALVGTSTDTQYF.

The chain recombines TRBV20-1 with TRBJ2-3; no clear D. CDR3 length: 15 amino acids. V lost 3 bases, J lost 0 bases, and 13 bases lay in between. Germline V lookup: CDR1 DFQATT, CDR2 SNEGSKA (reference sequence). DNA of the CDR3: TGCAGTGCTAGTCCGACACGAACTAGCACAGATACGCAGTATTTT. It yields the protein CSASPTRTSTDTQYF.

CDR3 sequence (DNA): TGTGCCAGCAGCGCTTCGGGGGCCAACGTCCTGACTTTC. It yields the protein CASSASGANVLTF. The chain employs TRBV7-8 and TRBJ2-6; D not certain. The germline V and J ends were trimmed by 5 bases and 4 bases, with 6 bases remaining between them. CDR1 SGHVS and CDR2 FQNEAQ come from the germline V gene. This CDR3 contains 13 residues. Using reference TRBV7-8 and TRBJ2-6 for the parts outside the CDR3, the full variable domain is GAGVSQSPRYKVAKRGQDVALRCDPISGHVSLFWYQQALGQGPEFLTYFQNEAQLDKSGLPSDRFFAERPEGSVSTLKIQRTQQEDSAVYLCASSASGANVLTFGAGSRLTVL.

This clonotype was found a few times. CDR3 sequence: CASSLAGQVKTDTQYF. In DNA form, the CDR3 reads TGTGCCAGCAGCTTAGCGGGACAGGTTAAGACAGATACGCAGTATTTT. This chain connects TRBV7-2 to TRBJ2-3, with 8 bases identical to TRBD1. This CDR3 contains 16 residues. J was trimmed by 3 bases and V by 0 bases; bases with no gene match: 5. Germline V lookup: CDR1 SGHTA, CDR2 FQGNSA.

This clonotype was counted a few times. The chain recombines TRBV4-3 with TRBJ2-1, with 13 bases lining up with TRBD2. V was clipped by 1 base and J by 5 bases; unmatched bases: 8. Germline loops: CDR1 LGHNA, CDR2 YSLEER. There are 18 residues in the CDR3. The CDR3 bases are TGCGCCAGCAGCCAAGTCCCTGGGACTAGCGGGGTTCACAATGAGCAGTTCTTC. As protein: CASSQVPGTSGVHNEQFF.